The 26 T cell receptor beta chains reported below all come from one sample, sequenced in a study of human T cells and chemical hapten exposure. Time point defined: patch test 1, 2 weeks after DPC sensitization. Treatment in this sample: therapeutic diphenylcyclopropenone sensitization with weekly scalp DPC. TCRdb re-derived calls from the RACE reads in MiXCR, one entry per CDR3 protein. Seen here are around 380,000 distinct CDR3 sequences, more than 4.5% observed once, and the top ten hold under 3%. The sequencing here drew on whole blood, taken in connection with sensitization to the hapten diphenylcyclopropenone (DPC). The receptors derive from a woman in her forties or fifties with alopecia areata. Some clones in this sample may be carry-over from other donors' samples.

This rearrangement joins TRBV2 to TRBJ1-2; maybe TRBD1 (5 bases). V was cut by 6 bases and J by 8 bases, with 13 bases left in between. The CDR3 contains 12 residues. CDR1 and CDR2 from the germline V gene are SNHLY and FYNNEI. The CDR3 sequence is CASRPGLQGYTF. In DNA, the CDR3 is TGTGCCAGCAGGCCGGGACTTCAGGGCTACACCTTC.

This clonotype was seen only a few times. The chain carries TRBV28 and TRBJ1-5, with D possibly being TRBD1 (5 bases). Trimming took off 3 bases at V and 3 bases at J, with 15 bases between the two ends. The germline gives CDR1 MDHEN, CDR2 SYDVKM. This CDR3 has 16 amino acids. The CDR3 sequence is CASSFNLRRDNQPQHF. CDR3 coding DNA: TGTGCCAGCAGTTTTAATCTTCGCAGGGACAATCAGCCCCAGCATTTT. Supplemented by reference TRBV28 and TRBJ1-5, the full variable domain reads DVKVTQSSRYLVKRTGEKVFLECVQDMDHENMFWYRQDPGLGLRLIYFSYDVKMKEKGDIPEGYSVSREKKERFSLILESASTNQTSMYLCASSFNLRRDNQPQHFGDGTRLSIL.

The sample holds a few counts of this clonotype. CDR3 sequence: CSARSGGRAHEQFF. CDR3 sequence (DNA): TGCAGTGCTAGAAGTGGCGGGAGGGCTCATGAGCAGTTCTTC. The chain has TRBV20-1 and TRBJ2-1, with 9 nucleotides matching TRBD2. The CDR3 has 14 amino acids. V shed 2 bases, J shed 8 bases, and the junction held 7 bases outside the gene matches. Germline V CDR1 and CDR2: DFQATT, SNEGSKA (reference sequence).

The rearrangement joins TRBV6-2 or TRBV6-3 to TRBJ1-2; TRBD1 is a possible D gene (6 bases). The CDR3 loop spans 14 amino acids. Germline V gene lookup returns CDR1 MNHEY and CDR2 SVGEGT. Trimming left V 8 bases short and J 1 base short, with 14 bases between. The CDR3 DNA reads TGTGCCAGCGGGACTACAGGGCGTAACTATGGCTACACCTTC. This encodes CASGTTGRNYGYTF.

This clonotype has ten or more counts. The chain combines TRBV29-1 with TRBJ2-7, with 9 positions matching TRBD1. Germline CDR1 reads SQVTM; CDR2 reads ANQGSEA. The junction had 5 bases not matched to a gene; V was cut back by 3 bases and J by 5 bases. The CDR3 contains 13 residues. CDR3 amino acids: CSVDRTGDHEQYF. CDR3 bases: TGCAGCGTTGATCGGACAGGGGACCACGAGCAGTACTTC.

At least ten counts were recorded for this clonotype. V and J are TRBV6-1 and TRBJ2-1; 12 bases map to TRBD2. CDR1 and CDR2 from the germline V gene are MNHNS and SASEGT. V was pared by 3 bases and J by 7 bases, with 7 bases of the junction left unmatched. The CDR3 runs 16 residues. CDR3 residues: CASSDGLAGFRNEQFF. As DNA, the CDR3 is TGTGCCAGCAGTGACGGACTAGCGGGGTTTCGGAATGAGCAGTTCTTC.

The chain couples TRBV6-2 or TRBV6-3 to TRBJ1-5; D call uncertain. CDR3 length: 14 residues. Deletions cut 7 bases from V and 3 bases from J, with 13 bases between. Germline CDR1 and CDR2: MNHEY and SVGEGT. The CDR3 DNA is TGTGCCAGCAATCCGGACCGACTCAATCAGCCCCAGCATTTT. Its protein product is CASNPDRLNQPQHF.

The chain combines TRBV7-2 with TRBJ1-5; 9 bases match TRBD1. The V gene's germline CDR1 is SGHTA and CDR2 FQGNSA. The CDR3 extends over 16 amino acids. After removal of 4 bases from V and 2 bases from J, the junction contained 6 bases not matched to a gene. The CDR3 reads CASSSRTGAGNQPQHF. The CDR3, as DNA: TGTGCCAGCAGCTCACGGACAGGGGCGGGCAATCAGCCCCAGCATTTT.

There are many counts of this clonotype. The rearrangement joins TRBV10-3 to TRBJ2-1, with TRBD1 matching 8 bases. The length of the CDR3 is 15 residues. Germline V lookup: CDR1 ENHRY, CDR2 SYGVKD. The junction had 5 bases not matched to a gene; V was cut back by 0 bases and J by 7 bases. The CDR3 DNA reads as TGTGCCATCAGTGAGTCCGGTACAGGGGGGAATGAGCAGTTCTTC. As protein: CAISESGTGGNEQFF.

This clonotype was counted ten times or more. This chain joins TRBV24-1 and TRBJ2-1; 9 nucleotides line up with TRBD1. The CDR3 totals 16 residues. V lost 4 bases and J lost 4; bases outside the gene matches: 7. Per the germline V gene, CDR1 is KGHDR and CDR2 is SFDVKD. CDR3 DNA sequence: TGTGCCACCAGTGACTTTGAAGGACAGGGGTACAATGAGCAGTTCTTC. Amino acids: CATSDFEGQGYNEQFF.

This clonotype was detected many times. The gene calls are TRBV5-6 and TRBJ2-3, with D tentatively TRBD2 (6 bases). V was trimmed by 1 base and J by 7 bases, leaving 13 bases between them. The germline gives CDR1 SGHDT, CDR2 YYEEEE. The CDR3 sequence is 14 residues long. CDR3 sequence: CASSLPGLDNTQYF. DNA for the CDR3: TGTGCCAGCAGCTTGCCGGGACTTGATAATACGCAGTATTTT.

This clonotype was observed a few times. The chain carries TRBV12-3 or TRBV12-4 and TRBJ2-2; 15 positions agree with TRBD2. This CDR3 spans 16 amino acids. V shed 5 bases, J shed 6 bases, and the junction held 4 bases outside the gene matches. The CDR3 DNA is TGTGCCAGCAGTCCGGGGACTAGCGGGGGGTCCGGGGAGCTGTTTTTT. Its protein is CASSPGTSGGSGELFF.

This clonotype was seen at least ten times. The rearrangement uses TRBV15 and TRBJ1-6, with D possibly matching TRBD1 (6 bases). Deletions cut 5 bases from V and 5 bases from J, with 25 bases between. Germline V gene data show CDR1 as LNHNV and CDR2 as YYDKDF (reference sequence). The CDR3 totals 19 residues. The CDR3, as DNA: TGTGCCACCAGCGGCAGAGGTGCTGGCCACAGGGCCAATAATTCACCCCTCCACTTT. Translation: CATSGRGAGHRANNSPLHF.

The rearrangement links TRBV4-3 to TRBJ1-4; no firm D call. The germline V gene has CDR1 LGHNA and CDR2 YSLEER. The germline V and J ends were trimmed by 4 bases and 7 bases, with 10 bases remaining between them. The CDR3 runs 13 residues. In DNA, the CDR3 is TGCGCCAGCAGCCGCCAGGCCCCTGAAAAACTGTTTTTT. Translating gives CASSRQAPEKLFF.

This clonotype appeared many times. J is TRBJ2-3 and V is TRBV12-3 or TRBV12-4, with D perhaps matching TRBD2 (5 bases). Trimming pared 6 bases from V and 8 bases from J, leaving 9 bases between. CDR3 length equals 11 residues. CDR3: CASSSAGTQYF. CDR3 bases: TGTGCCAGCAGCAGCGCGGGTACGCAGTATTTT.

At least ten counts were recorded for this clonotype. V and J are TRBV7-8 and TRBJ2-1; no definite D call. V was cut by 5 bases and J by 9 bases, with 14 bases left in between. This CDR3 has 13 amino acids. The V gene's germline CDR1 is SGHVS and CDR2 FQNEAQ. The CDR3 region has the DNA TGTGCCAGCAGCACGGGCAGGCAAGGTGAGCAGTTCTTC. Translated, it gives CASSTGRQGEQFF.

This clonotype was counted ten times or more. V gene TRBV13 combines with J gene TRBJ2-2; 10 positions match TRBD1. The CDR3 length is 15 residues. V dropped 5 bases and J dropped 2; count of bases not matched to a gene: 2. Germline V CDR1 and CDR2: PRHDT, FYEKMQ (reference sequence). DNA of the CDR3: TGTGCCAGCAGCGGGACAGGGGATAACACCGGGGAGCTGTTTTTT. This codes for CASSGTGDNTGELFF.

The sample holds many counts of this clonotype. One junction end disagrees with the germline gene, perhaps due to a read error. The gene calls are TRBV27 and TRBJ2-1, with TRBD2 identical over 7 bases. CDR3 length: 15 amino acids. Per germline, CDR1 MNHEY and CDR2 SMNVEV (reference sequence). As DNA, the CDR3 is TGCGCCAGCAGCTTGTCGGGGGGCTCCTACAATGAGCAGTTCTTC. Its translation: CASSLSGGSYNEQFF.

The table lists this clonotype with many counts. Here the CDR3 DNA reads TGTGCCAGCAGCTTAGTGGGAGGGGACTATGGCTACACCTTC. It codes for CASSLVGGDYGYTF. This chain links TRBV7-2 with TRBJ1-2; D might be TRBD1 (5 bases). The CDR3 covers 14 residues. CDR1 and CDR2 (germline): SGHTA, FQGNSA. V dropped 1 base and J dropped 3 bases, with 9 bases sitting between them. Filled out from reference TRBV7-2 and TRBJ1-2, the complete variable domain reads GAGVSQSPSNKVTEKGKDVELRCDPISGHTALYWYRQSLGQGLEFLIYFQGNSAPDKSGLPSDRFSAERTGGSVSTLTIQRTQQEDSAVYLCASSLVGGDYGYTFGSGTRLTVV.

This clonotype has ten or more counts. This chain uses TRBV6-5 with TRBJ2-3; 8 bases fit TRBD1. V was clipped by 11 bases and J by 6 bases; unmatched bases: 13. The germline gives CDR1 MNHEY, CDR2 SVGAGI. The CDR3 is made up of 14 amino acids. The CDR3 DNA is TGTGCCGAAACAGGGGGGTCTATAGGGGATACGCAGTATTTT. Translation: CAETGGSIGDTQYF.

The rearrangement links TRBV28 to TRBJ1-2, with a tentative D call TRBD1 (5 bases). The CDR3 runs to 13 residues. Trimming removed 3 bases from V and 3 bases from J, with 8 bases in between. Germline V lookup: CDR1 MDHEN, CDR2 SYDVKM. CDR3: CASSFTGDYGYTF. CDR3 DNA sequence: TGTGCCAGCAGTTTCACGGGGGACTATGGCTACACCTTC.

At least ten counts were recorded for this clonotype. J is TRBJ1-5 and V is TRBV2, with D unresolved. CDR1 and CDR2 from the germline V gene are SNHLY and FYNNEI. V was pared by 6 bases and J by 4 bases, with 10 bases between. The CDR3 is 13 residues long. Written as DNA, the CDR3 is TGTGCCAGCAGCGATGACCTTAATCAGCCCCAGCATTTT. The encoded protein is CASSDDLNQPQHF. Full variable domain (outside the CDR3, taken from reference TRBV2 and TRBJ1-5): EPEVTQTPSHQVTQMGQEVILRCVPISNHLYFYWYRQILGQKVEFLVSFYNNEISEKSEIFDDQFSVERPDGSNFTLKIRSTKLEDSAMYFCASSDDLNQPQHFGDGTRLSIL.

This clonotype has only a few counts. The rearrangement links TRBV2 to TRBJ2-6; no clear D gene. Germline V gives CDR1 SNHLY, CDR2 FYNNEI. This CDR3 region has 14 residues. Trimming pared 6 bases from V and 6 bases from J, leaving 12 bases between. DNA for the CDR3: TGTGCCAGCAGCCTCTTGCGCGAGGCCAACGTCCTGACTTTC. It codes for CASSLLREANVLTF.

The chain recombines TRBV5-1 with TRBJ2-3; the D is unclear. CDR3 length equals 16 residues. V dropped 2 bases and J dropped 2 bases, with 15 bases sitting between them. CDR1 SGHRS and CDR2 YFSETQ come from the germline V gene. The CDR3 spells CASSFQAGPSTDTQYF. CDR3 sequence (DNA): TGCGCCAGCAGCTTTCAGGCTGGCCCTTCCACAGATACGCAGTATTTT.

In this sample, this clonotype turned up many times. The chain links TRBV7-2 to TRBJ1-1; D call uncertain. Germline loops: CDR1 SGHTA, CDR2 FQGNSA. V shed 5 bases and J shed 4 bases, with 17 bases lying between them. The CDR3 has 15 residues. CDR3 amino acids: CASSPRAPARTEAFF. DNA of the CDR3: TGTGCCAGCAGCCCTCGGGCGCCGGCTCGCACTGAAGCTTTCTTT. The variable domain in full, completed from reference TRBV7-2 and TRBJ1-1, reads GAGVSQSPSNKVTEKGKDVELRCDPISGHTALYWYRQSLGQGLEFLIYFQGNSAPDKSGLPSDRFSAERTGGSVSTLTIQRTQQEDSAVYLCASSPRAPARTEAFFGQGTRLTVV.

This clonotype was seen repeatedly, ten times or more. J is TRBJ1-1 and V is TRBV6-5, with 12 bases fitting TRBD1. J was trimmed by 4 bases and V by 7 bases; bases with no gene match: 7. The CDR3 sequence is 15 residues long. Germline loops: CDR1 MNHEY, CDR2 SVGAGI. CDR3 sequence reads: CASTGTGGRGTEAFF. CDR3 coding DNA: TGTGCCAGCACCGGGACAGGGGGCCGGGGCACTGAAGCTTTCTTT.